These 6 T cell receptor beta chains share one sample of origin, sequenced in a study of blood T cell repertoires in COVID-19. Only in-frame clones appear in the TCRdb table, and some are missing; sequencing was by immunoSEQ multiplex PCR. The repertoire holds about 100,000 clones, with 81% as singletons. Sequences were obtained from peripheral blood. The receptors come from an elderly man with COVID-19, enrolled during active disease.

The chain employs TRBV2 and TRBJ1-1, with no clear D. This CDR3 comprises 12 residues. From germline, CDR1 is SNHLY and CDR2 FYNNEI. The V gene lost 8 bases and the J gene lost 0 bases, with 7 bases spanning the gap. For the CDR3, the DNA is TGTGCCAGCTTGAGGATGAACACTGAAGCTTTCTTT. Protein: CASLRMNTEAFF.

V gene TRBV5-4 combines with J gene TRBJ2-1, with D possibly being TRBD1 (5 bases). Germline V gene lookup returns CDR1 SGHNT and CDR2 YYREEE (reference sequence). There are 17 residues in the CDR3. V was trimmed by 1 base and J by 6 bases, leaving 20 bases between them. This CDR3 is CASSLKTALSPPNEQFF. For the CDR3, the DNA is TGTGCCAGCAGCTTGAAGACAGCTCTATCCCCACCCAATGAGCAGTTCTTC.

Details on this clone: In the same sample, other DNA sequences code for this CDR3. This chain joins TRBV19 and TRBJ1-1; 7 bases fit TRBD1. J lost 3 bases, V lost 4 bases, and 2 bases had no gene match. This CDR3 region has 13 residues. Germline assignment: CDR1 LNHDA and CDR2 SQIVND (reference sequence). CDR3 in amino acids: CASSTTGDTEAFF. In DNA form, the CDR3 reads TGTGCCAGTAGTACTACAGGGGACACTGAAGCTTTCTTT. Filled out from reference TRBV19 and TRBJ1-1, the complete variable domain reads DGGITQSPKYLFRKEGQNVTLSCEQNLNHDAMYWYRQDPGQGLRLIYYSQIVNDFQKGDIAEGYSVSREKKESFPLTVTSAQKNPTAFYLCASSTTGDTEAFFGQGTRLTVV.

The chain couples TRBV6-5 to TRBJ2-1; tentative D call: TRBD1 (5 bases). Trimming pared 6 bases from V and 7 bases from J, leaving 19 bases between. Germline V CDR1 and CDR2: MNHEY, SVGAGI. The CDR3 length is 15 residues. CDR3 in DNA: TGTGCCAGCAGCCAAAGGGGAACTTATAGGAATGAGCAGTTCTTC. The encoded protein is CASSQRGTYRNEQFF.

The genes are TRBV2 and TRBJ2-1; TRBD2 matches 8 bases. Germline V gives CDR1 SNHLY, CDR2 FYNNEI. The CDR3 is 14 amino acids. Unmatched junction bases numbered 14, after V lost 11 bases and J lost 8 bases. This CDR3 reads CAGTGTRSVYEQFF. Here the CDR3 DNA reads TGTGCCGGAACCGGGACTAGGTCGGTGTATGAGCAGTTCTTC.

V and J are TRBV30 and TRBJ1-6; 8 bases line up with TRBD1. Germline V gene sequence: CDR1 GTSNPN, CDR2 SVGIG (reference sequence). The CDR3 is made up of 15 amino acids. V was pared by 5 bases and J by 7 bases, with 10 bases of the junction left unmatched. The CDR3 region has the DNA TGTGCCTGGCAAAGGACAGGGCGTGGAAATTCACCCCTCCACTTT. Its translation is CAWQRTGRGNSPLHF.